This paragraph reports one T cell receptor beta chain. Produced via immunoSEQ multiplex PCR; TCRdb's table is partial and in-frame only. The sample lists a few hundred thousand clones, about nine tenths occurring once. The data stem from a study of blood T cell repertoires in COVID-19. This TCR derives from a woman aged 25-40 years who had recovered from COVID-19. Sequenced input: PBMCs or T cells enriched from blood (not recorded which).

The CDR3 sequence: CASSLVAGQQFF. The CDR3 nucleotides read TGTGCCAGCAGCTTAGTGGCGGGTCAGCAGTTCTTC. The rearrangement uses TRBV7-2 and TRBJ2-1; perhaps TRBD2 as D (5 bases). Germline lookup yields CDR1 SGHTA and CDR2 FQGNSA. V lost 1 base, J lost 11 bases, and 9 bases lay in between. This CDR3 contains 12 residues.